A single sample gave rise to the 6 T cell receptor beta chains below, sequenced in a study of molecular identifiers for immune sequencing clone quantification. From the PCR reads, TCRdb called clonotypes with MiXCR, one entry per CDR3 protein. This table holds about 300,000 distinct CDR3 sequences, about 20% found once. Sequencing input: naive CD8+ T cells from blood, with Jurkat cell RNA spiked in. Subset defined: FACS-sorted CD8+CD4-CCR7+CD45RA+ naive T cells. All receptors derive from a human donor in good health. Some libraries in this study had Jurkat cell RNA spiked in.

This chain connects TRBV14 to TRBJ2-7; a weak D match, TRBD1 (5 bases). The CDR3 runs 15 residues. Trimming took 3 bases from V and 5 from J, leaving 17 bases between them. The germline CDR1 and CDR2 sequences are SGHDN and FVKESK. The CDR3 region has the DNA TGTGCCAGCAGCCACTTTGCGACAGTCTTGAACGAGCAGTACTTC. It translates to CASSHFATVLNEQYF.

This clonotype was detected ten times or more. The chain combines TRBV10-3 with TRBJ2-7; 8 bases line up with TRBD1. Per germline, CDR1 ENHRY and CDR2 SYGVKD. V lost 1 base and J lost 6; bases outside the gene matches: 5. CDR3 length: 14 amino acids. CDR3: CAISEWAGGREQYF. The CDR3 region has the DNA TGTGCCATCAGTGAGTGGGCAGGGGGCCGCGAGCAGTACTTC.

With respect to this clonotype: A read error is possible here, since a much larger clone lies one base away. V and J are TRBV27 and TRBJ1-6; possibly TRBD1 for D (6 bases). The CDR3 is 17 residues long. V lost 0 bases and J lost 5, with 14 bases in between. Germline CDR1 is MNHEY and CDR2 is SMNVEV (reference sequence). The CDR3 reads CASSLSAGASHNSPLHF. CDR3 nucleotide sequence: TGTGCCAGCAGTTTATCGGCGGGGGCATCCCATAATTCACCCCTCCACTTT.

Many counts were recorded for this clonotype. This rearrangement joins TRBV5-6 to TRBJ2-2; D remains unclear. The V gene's germline CDR1 is SGHDT and CDR2 YYEEEE. This CDR3 spans 19 amino acids. V lost 0 bases and J lost 1, with 19 bases in between. The CDR3 region is CASSLEEVTRAMNTGELFF. CDR3 nucleotide sequence: TGTGCCAGCAGCTTGGAAGAAGTGACAAGAGCCATGAACACCGGGGAGCTGTTTTTT.

This clonotype was counted ten times or more. The chain couples TRBV15 to TRBJ2-1, with D possibly TRBD1 on 6 matching bases. Trimming took 0 bases from V and 6 from J, leaving 9 bases between them. The CDR3 contains 14 residues. Germline V gives CDR1 LNHNV, CDR2 YYDKDF (reference sequence). In DNA, the CDR3 is TGTGCCACCAGCAGAGATGTAGGGGGCAATGAGCAGTTCTTC. This gives the protein CATSRDVGGNEQFF.

This clonotype was observed many times. This chain connects TRBV29-1 to TRBJ2-2; D perhaps matches TRBD1 (6 bases). Between the trimmed V and J ends, which lost 7 bases and 5 bases, there was a span of 11 bases. The germline V gene has CDR1 SQVTM and CDR2 ANQGSEA. This CDR3 has 12 amino acids. CDR3: CSARTETGELFF. CDR3 bases: TGCAGCGCCAGGACAGAGACCGGGGAGCTGTTTTTT.